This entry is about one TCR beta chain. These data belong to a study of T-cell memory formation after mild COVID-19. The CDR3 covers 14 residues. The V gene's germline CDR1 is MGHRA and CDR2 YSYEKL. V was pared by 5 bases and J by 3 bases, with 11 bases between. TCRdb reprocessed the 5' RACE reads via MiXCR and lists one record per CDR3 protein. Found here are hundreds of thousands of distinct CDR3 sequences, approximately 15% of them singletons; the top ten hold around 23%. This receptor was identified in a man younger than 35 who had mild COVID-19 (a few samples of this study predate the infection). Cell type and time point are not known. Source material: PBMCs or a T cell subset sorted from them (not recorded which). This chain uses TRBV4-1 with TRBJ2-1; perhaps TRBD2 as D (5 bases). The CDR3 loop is CASSWESGYNEQFF. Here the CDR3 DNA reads TGCGCCAGCAGCTGGGAAAGCGGCTACAATGAGCAGTTCTTC.